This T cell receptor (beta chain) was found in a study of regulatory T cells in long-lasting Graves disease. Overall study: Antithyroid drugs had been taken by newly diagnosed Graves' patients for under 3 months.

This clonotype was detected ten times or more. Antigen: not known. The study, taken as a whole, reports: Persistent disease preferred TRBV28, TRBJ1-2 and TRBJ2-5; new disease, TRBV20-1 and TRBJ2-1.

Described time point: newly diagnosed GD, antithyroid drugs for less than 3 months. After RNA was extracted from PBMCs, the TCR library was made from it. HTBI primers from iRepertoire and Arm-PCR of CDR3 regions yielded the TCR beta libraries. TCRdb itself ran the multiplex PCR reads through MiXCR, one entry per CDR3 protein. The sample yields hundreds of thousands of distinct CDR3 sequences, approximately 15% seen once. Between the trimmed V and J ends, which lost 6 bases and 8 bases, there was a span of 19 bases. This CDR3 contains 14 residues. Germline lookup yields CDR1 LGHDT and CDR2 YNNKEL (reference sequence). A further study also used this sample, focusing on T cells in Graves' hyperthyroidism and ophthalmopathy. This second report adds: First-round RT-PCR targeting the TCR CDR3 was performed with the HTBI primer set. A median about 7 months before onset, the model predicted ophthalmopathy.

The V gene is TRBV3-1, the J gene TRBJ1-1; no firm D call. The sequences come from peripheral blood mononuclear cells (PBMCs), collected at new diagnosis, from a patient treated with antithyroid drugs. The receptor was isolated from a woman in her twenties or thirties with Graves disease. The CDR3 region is CASRGFQDGTEAFF. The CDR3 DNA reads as TGTGCCAGCAGGGGGTTTCAGGACGGCACCGAAGCTTTCTTT.